A selection of T cell receptor beta chains follows, all from one sample in a study of shared clonotypes between healthy human individuals. Libraries were prepared by immunoSEQ multiplex PCR; TCRdb keeps only in-frame clonotypes and omits some of them. Of some 2,000,000 clones listed, about 95% are singletons. The sample consisted of naive CD8+ T cells sorted from blood. The receptors stem from a man aged 18-30 years in good health. Both conserved end residues are part of each CDR3. D genes are given only for firm matches. Clone size is given for some rows only: seen once, a few or many times, or a class if the clone is expanded.

.	TRBJ2-2	TRBV30	.	CAWNDMGWAAGELFF	TGTGCCTGGAACGATATGGGGTGGGCAGCCGGGGAGCTGTTTTTT
.	TRBJ2-1	TRBV2	.	CASAGEGGGLRPYNEQFF	TGTGCCAGCGCTGGGGAGGGGGGCGGATTGAGGCCCTACAATGAGCAGTTCTTC
.	TRBJ1-6	TRBV4-1	.	CASSQFRPTGTLASPLHF	TGCGCCAGCAGCCAATTTAGACCGACTGGGACCCTCGCCTCACCCCTCCACTTT
TRBD1	TRBJ1-1	TRBV19	.	CASSSPGTENTEAFF	TGTGCCAGTAGTTCTCCCGGGACAGAGAACACTGAAGCTTTCTTT
.	TRBJ1-1	TRBV5-1	.	CASSEEMNTEAFF	TGCGCCAGCAGCGAGGAAATGAACACTGAAGCTTTCTTT
TRBD2	TRBJ2-1	TRBV4-3	once	CASSQAASGYNEQFF	TGCGCCAGCAGCCAGGCGGCTAGCGGTTACAATGAGCAGTTCTTC
.	TRBJ2-7	TRBV2	.	CASNGEAVYEQYF	TGTGCCAGCAACGGGGAGGCGGTCTACGAGCAGTACTTC
TRBD1	TRBJ2-1	TRBV6-5	.	CASAYGTGANEQFF	TGTGCCAGTGCCTACGGGACAGGGGCCAATGAGCAGTTCTTC
TRBD2	TRBJ2-7	TRBV2	once	CASAIGRAVTYEQYF	TGTGCCAGCGCAATCGGGAGGGCCGTAACCTACGAGCAGTACTTC
.	TRBJ2-5	TRBV30	.	CAWSVAVLQETQYF	TGTGCCTGGAGTGTGGCGGTGTTGCAAGAGACCCAGTACTTC
TRBD1	TRBJ1-1	TRBV5-1	.	CASSLSGQGTEAFF	TGCGCCAGCAGCTTGTCTGGACAGGGTACTGAAGCTTTCTTT
TRBD1	TRBJ2-7	TRBV6-1	.	CASSDWTGGTYEQYF	TGTGCCAGCAGCGACTGGACAGGGGGCACATACGAGCAGTACTTC
TRBD2	TRBJ2-3	TRBV7-2	.	CASSLGASGITDTQYF	TGTGCCAGCAGCTTAGGTGCTAGCGGGATCACAGATACGCAGTATTTT
TRBD1	TRBJ2-1	TRBV7-9	.	CASSLGQGHNEQFF	TGTGCCAGCAGCTTAGGACAGGGCCACAATGAGCAGTTCTTC
.	TRBJ2-7	TRBV6-5	once	CASSYGAEQYF	TGTGCCAGCAGTTATGGGGCCGAGCAGTACTTC
.	TRBJ2-1	TRBV27	.	CASSLREVVADEQFF	TGTGCCAGCAGTTTGAGGGAGGTGGTTGCGGATGAGCAGTTCTTC
.	TRBJ2-7	TRBV29-1	.	CSVAGQYPSLGVSEQYF	TGCAGCGTCGCAGGACAGTACCCTAGTCTCGGGGTGAGCGAGCAGTACTTC
.	TRBJ2-5	TRBV5-1	.	CASSLLRGGETQYF	TGCGCCAGCAGCTTGTTGAGGGGTGGAGAGACCCAGTACTTC
.	TRBJ2-2	TRBV15	.	CATSRGGGEQRTGELFF	TGTGCCACCAGCAGAGGGGGTGGGGAACAGCGCACCGGGGAGCTGTTTTTT
.	TRBJ2-3	TRBV2	.	CASRERTLNGVTQYF	TGTGCCAGCAGGGAGAGGACTCTCAACGGGGTTACGCAGTATTTT
.	TRBJ2-7	TRBV13	.	CASSRRGVWDTYEQYF	TGTGCCAGCAGCCGTAGAGGGGTTTGGGACACCTACGAGCAGTACTTC
.	TRBJ2-2	TRBV12-2	.	CASRLGGYGRVPDTGELFF	TGTGCAAGTCGCTTAGGAGGGTACGGGAGAGTCCCGGACACCGGGGAGCTGTTTTTT
TRBD2	TRBJ2-7	TRBV5-1	.	CASSDGTSGRTSSYEQYF	TGCGCCAGCAGCGACGGGACTAGCGGGAGGACGAGCTCCTACGAGCAGTACTTC
TRBD2	TRBJ2-1	TRBV27	.	CASSFYFTSGYNEQFF	TGTGCCAGCAGTTTTTACTTCACTAGCGGCTACAATGAGCAGTTCTTC
.	TRBJ2-7	TRBV28	.	CASSFSTKQYF	TGTGCCAGCAGTTTTTCTACGAAGCAGTACTTC
TRBD1	TRBJ2-7	TRBV9	.	CASSVEGTGGYEQYF	TGTGCCAGCAGCGTAGAAGGGACAGGGGGCTACGAGCAGTACTTC
.	TRBJ2-3	TRBV19	.	CASSFDDRDIITSTDTQYF	TGTGCCAGTAGTTTCGACGACCGGGACATCATAACTAGCACAGATACGCAGTATTTT
.	TRBJ2-1	TRBV5-6	.	CASSVIGDEQFF	TGTGCCAGCAGCGTAATAGGGGATGAGCAGTTCTTC
TRBD1	TRBJ2-7	TRBV27	.	CASSLGTGTATYEQYF	TGTGCCAGCAGTTTGGGCACCGGGACAGCAACCTACGAGCAGTACTTC